A selection of T cell receptor beta chains follows, all from one sample in a study of CXCR3-negative and CXCR3-positive naive CD8 T cells. One entry per CDR3 protein, without DNA, is what TCRdb gives after re-calling the 5' RACE reads. The record lists under 65,000 distinct CDR3 sequences, of which the ten most abundant hold around 20%. Material for sequencing was memory CD8+ T cells from blood. The source of these receptors is a human donor in good health. Some clones in this sample may be carry-over from other donors' samples. The CDR3 runs from the conserved cysteine through the conserved F or W. Not every row has a clone size; where given, it reads once, few, many or a size class.

v_gene	abundance	j_gene	CDR3aa
TRBV20-1	medium-sized	TRBJ2-1	CSAIPEGGYSYNEQFF
TRBV5-1	.	TRBJ2-1	CASSNGLADNEQFF
TRBV20-1	.	TRBJ1-2	CSARDDGTIYGYTF
TRBV6-2/TRBV6-3	.	TRBJ2-4	CASSYSIGRVAKNIQYF
TRBV7-9	.	TRBJ2-7	CASSLVLAGKGEQYF
TRBV6-5	.	TRBJ1-3	CASSVGAGNTIYF
TRBV9	.	TRBJ1-1	CASSVGSAGAEAFF
TRBV12-3/TRBV12-4	.	TRBJ2-2	CASSLWGVGTGELFF
TRBV12-3/TRBV12-4	.	TRBJ2-3	CASSLAPSSSTDTQYF
TRBV12-3/TRBV12-4	.	TRBJ2-7	CASNQGQASKYF
TRBV7-9	.	TRBJ2-3	CASSSPGRGSSVTGGDTQYF